Presented here are 23 T cell receptor beta chains from one specimen sequenced in a study of T-cell memory formation after mild COVID-19. Each CDR3 protein gets one entry after TCRdb re-called the 5' RACE reads with MiXCR. The top ten hold around 22% of the sample, which has some 320,000 distinct CDR3 sequences, about a sixth seen once. The sample consisted of PBMCs or a T cell subset sorted from them (not recorded which). The receptors come from a man between 18 and 29 years old who had mild COVID-19 (a few samples of this study predate the infection). Cell type and time point are not known.

This clonotype was counted only a few times. The J gene is TRBJ2-3, the V gene TRBV5-5; D gene uncertain. Trimming left V 5 bases short and J 2 bases short, with 12 bases between. Per the germline V gene, CDR1 is SGHKS and CDR2 is YYEKEE (reference sequence). The CDR3 extends over 14 amino acids. The CDR3 nucleotides are TGTGCCAGCAGTCCAAGGGTTACCACAGATACGCAGTATTTT. Translated, it gives CASSPRVTTDTQYF. Full variable domain (remainder filled in from reference TRBV5-5 and TRBJ2-3): DAGVTQSPTHLIKTRGQQVTLRCSPISGHKSVSWYQQVLGQGPQFIFQYYEKEERGRGNFPDRFSARQFPNYSSELNVNALLLGDSALYLCASSPRVTTDTQYFGPGTRLTVL.

The chain uses TRBV5-5 and TRBJ1-5, with D possibly TRBD1 on 5 matching bases. The germline V gene encodes CDR1 SGHKS and CDR2 YYEKEE (reference sequence). The CDR3 length is 15 residues. V was trimmed by 0 bases and J by 6 bases, leaving 13 bases between them. The CDR3 nucleotides are TGTGCCAGCAGCTTGGAGGTGCTGGGGGGTCAGCCCCAGCATTTT. Its translation is CASSLEVLGGQPQHF. The complete variable domain, with remaining parts taken from reference TRBV5-5 and TRBJ1-5, reads DAGVTQSPTHLIKTRGQQVTLRCSPISGHKSVSWYQQVLGQGPQFIFQYYEKEERGRGNFPDRFSARQFPNYSSELNVNALLLGDSALYLCASSLEVLGGQPQHFGDGTRLSIL.

The table lists this clonotype with many counts. The V gene is TRBV7-2, the J gene TRBJ2-7; weak D call: TRBD1 (5 bases). The CDR3 has 13 amino acids. Per the germline V gene, CDR1 is SGHTA and CDR2 is FQGNSA. The V end lost 1 base, the J end lost 2 bases, and 6 bases lay between the germline ends. The DNA of the CDR3 is TGTGCCAGCAGCTTAGGCAGGGCCTACGAGCAGTACTTC. Translation: CASSLGRAYEQYF. Full variable domain (rest looked up from reference TRBV7-2 and TRBJ2-7): GAGVSQSPSNKVTEKGKDVELRCDPISGHTALYWYRQSLGQGLEFLIYFQGNSAPDKSGLPSDRFSAERTGGSVSTLTIQRTQQEDSAVYLCASSLGRAYEQYFGPGTRLTVT.

This clonotype has a count of ten or more. This rearrangement joins TRBV5-1 to TRBJ2-3, with D unclear. The CDR3 totals 15 residues. The germline CDR1 and CDR2 sequences are SGHRS and YFSETQ. V gave up 4 bases and J gave up 0 bases, with 12 bases separating them. CDR3 loop: CASSLDPTSTDTQYF. CDR3 DNA sequence: TGCGCCAGCAGCCTAGACCCTACTAGCACAGATACGCAGTATTTT.

V is TRBV15 and J is TRBJ2-5; tentatively, D is TRBD1 or TRBD2 (5 bases each). The V and J ends lost 3 bases and 9 bases respectively, with 11 bases between them. Per germline, CDR1 LNHNV and CDR2 YYDKDF (reference sequence). The CDR3 spans 12 residues. The CDR3 bases are TGTGCCACCAGCAGGGACTGGGGCGCCCAGTACTTC. This gives the protein CATSRDWGAQYF.

This clonotype was seen only a few times. V and J are TRBV6-6 and TRBJ1-3; D is perhaps TRBD1 (5 bases). The CDR3 extends over 17 amino acids. V was cut by 2 bases and J by 4 bases, with 18 bases left in between. The germline V gene encodes CDR1 MNHNY and CDR2 SVGAGI (reference sequence). CDR3 nucleotides: TGTGCCAGCAGTTACCCGAGATTGGGGGGGAAAGGAAACACCATATATTTT. Its protein product is CASSYPRLGGKGNTIYF.

This clonotype turned up a few times. The chain combines TRBV5-8 with TRBJ2-7; 8 nucleotides agree with TRBD2. The germline gives CDR1 SGHTS, CDR2 YDEGEE. The CDR3 loop spans 16 amino acids. J was trimmed by 1 base and V by 4 bases; bases with no gene match: 10. The DNA of the CDR3 is TGTGCCAGCAGCGGACCCGAGCGGGGGCCGTCCTACGAGCAGTACTTC. Amino acid sequence: CASSGPERGPSYEQYF.

The gene calls are TRBV6-5 and TRBJ1-5, with TRBD1 as a possible D gene (6 bases). The germline V and J ends were trimmed by 5 bases and 0 bases, with 11 bases remaining between them. The CDR3 is made up of 15 amino acids. Per germline, CDR1 MNHEY and CDR2 SVGAGI. The CDR3 nucleotides read TGTGCCAGCAGTCAGACAGGCTATAGCAATCAGCCCCAGCATTTT. Encoded protein: CASSQTGYSNQPQHF.

A few counts support this clonotype. The chain joins TRBV4-1 to TRBJ2-2, with 7 bases identical to TRBD2. The V gene's germline CDR1 is MGHRA and CDR2 YSYEKL. The CDR3 is 16 amino acids. V trimming: 1 base; J trimming: 1 base; junction bases outside the gene matches: 3. The CDR3 loop is CASSQATSRNTGELFF. The DNA of the CDR3 is TGCGCCAGCAGCCAAGCGACTAGCAGGAACACCGGGGAGCTGTTTTTT.

The J gene is TRBJ1-4, the V gene TRBV20-1, with D unclear. V was pared by 3 bases and J by 8 bases, with 10 bases between. Germline-derived CDR1 and CDR2 are DFQATT and SNEGSKA (reference sequence). The CDR3 spans 12 residues. As DNA, the CDR3 is TGCAGTGCTAGGCAGGCAAACGAAAAACTGTTTTTT. The encoded protein is CSARQANEKLFF.

This clonotype was detected ten times or more. The chain has TRBV7-3 and TRBJ2-2; 7 bases fit TRBD1. Looked up from germline, CDR1 is SGHTA and CDR2 is FQGTGA. The CDR3 has 15 residues. The V segment lost 4 bases and the J segment 2 bases; nucleotides outside the gene matches: 4. The CDR3 sequence is CASSSGQINTGELFF. DNA for the CDR3: TGTGCCAGCAGCTCGGGACAGATAAACACCGGGGAGCTGTTTTTT.

The genes are TRBV5-1 and TRBJ2-5; TRBD2 matches 15 bases. V was pared by 4 bases and J by 5 bases, with 6 bases of the junction left unmatched. Germline-derived CDR1 and CDR2 are SGHRS and YFSETQ. This CDR3 contains 16 residues. CDR3 sequence (DNA): TGCGCCAGCAGCCGGGATGGACTAGCGGGGGGGGAGACCCAGTACTTC. Encoded protein: CASSRDGLAGGETQYF.

This chain connects TRBV6-2 or TRBV6-3 to TRBJ1-6, with 7 nucleotides matching TRBD1. CDR3 length equals 15 residues. The germline CDR1 and CDR2 sequences are MNHEY and SVGEGT. V trimming: 8 bases; J trimming: 7 bases; junction bases outside the gene matches: 11. The CDR3 reads CASSLATGVNSPLHF. Written as DNA, the CDR3 is TGTGCCAGCTCCCTAGCTACAGGGGTGAATTCACCCCTCCACTTT.

This sequence joins TRBV18 and TRBJ2-5; D ambiguous. Germline CDR1 KGHSH, CDR2 LQKENI. This CDR3 is 12 amino acids long. V lost 4 bases, J lost 5 bases, and 8 bases lay in between. The CDR3 coding sequence is TGTGCCAGCTCACAGGGTTCCGAGACCCAGTACTTC. Translation: CASSQGSETQYF.

Ten or more counts support this clonotype. The genes are TRBV4-1 and TRBJ2-5, with 7 bases lining up with TRBD1. The CDR3 runs 14 residues. V was pared by 4 bases and J by 1 base, with 3 bases of the junction left unmatched. Per germline, CDR1 MGHRA and CDR2 YSYEKL. CDR3 region: CASSLTGSQETQYF. Here the CDR3 DNA reads TGCGCCAGCAGCCTGACAGGGTCCCAAGAGACCCAGTACTTC.

Only a few counts were recorded for this clonotype. This sequence joins TRBV4-3 and TRBJ2-3; 7 bases are a match to TRBD1. V was clipped by 0 bases and J by 5 bases; unmatched bases: 5. Germline loops: CDR1 LGHNA, CDR2 YSLEER. The CDR3 contains 15 residues. Written as DNA, the CDR3 is TGCGCCAGCAGCCAAGATGAAGGGGGCATAGATACGCAGTATTTT. Translated, it gives CASSQDEGGIDTQYF.

This clonotype was detected a few times. The CDR3 loop is CSVVRQQETQYF. The DNA of the CDR3 is TGCAGCGTTGTTAGGCAGCAAGAGACCCAGTACTTC. The chain joins TRBV29-1 to TRBJ2-5, with D hard to call. CDR3 size: 12 residues. The V and J ends lost 4 bases and 2 bases respectively, with 8 bases between them. CDR1 SQVTM and CDR2 ANQGSEA come from the germline V gene. Based on the CDR3 plus reference TRBV29-1 and TRBJ2-5, the full variable domain is SAVISQKPSRDICQRGTSLTIQCQVDSQVTMMFWYRQQPGQSLTLIATANQGSEATYESGFVIDKFPISRPNLTFSTLTVSNMSPEDSSIYLCSVVRQQETQYFGPGTRLLVL.

In this sample, this clonotype turned up many times. The rearrangement links TRBV5-1 to TRBJ2-4, with D perhaps TRBD1 or TRBD2 (5 bases each). CDR1 is SGHRS and CDR2 is YFSETQ in the germline V gene. The CDR3 covers 16 residues. V shed 2 bases and J shed 0 bases, with 12 bases lying between them. The CDR3 nucleotides are TGCGCCAGCAGCTTCGCAGGGACCCTAGCCAAAAACATTCAGTACTTC. Protein sequence: CASSFAGTLAKNIQYF.

The chain is built from TRBV5-6 and TRBJ2-3; possibly TRBD1 or TRBD2 for D (6 bases each). V shed 4 bases and J shed 3 bases, with 15 bases lying between them. The CDR3 has 15 residues. The germline V gene has CDR1 SGHDT and CDR2 YYEEEE. In DNA form, the CDR3 reads TGTGCCAGCAGCCCTGGGGGGCGTGGAACAGATACGCAGTATTTT. Translation gives CASSPGGRGTDTQYF.

This chain joins TRBV12-3 or TRBV12-4 and TRBJ1-5; D possibly corresponds to TRBD1 (6 bases). Trimming took off 6 bases at V and 4 bases at J, with 16 bases between the two ends. The CDR3 totals 15 residues. The CDR3 sequence is CASSRWDTENQPQHF. The DNA for the CDR3 is TGTGCCAGCAGCCGATGGGACACGGAAAATCAGCCCCAGCATTTT.

The rearrangement links TRBV6-5 to TRBJ2-3, with 11 positions matching TRBD2. Germline V gene sequence: CDR1 MNHEY, CDR2 SVGAGI. This CDR3 is built from 16 residues. Trimming at V came to 8 bases and at J to 3 bases, leaving 10 bases not matched to a gene. For the CDR3, the DNA is TGTGCCAGCCTTCCATTAGCGGGGGGGCAGACAGATACGCAGTATTTT. It codes for CASLPLAGGQTDTQYF.

The sample holds a few counts of this clonotype. J is TRBJ2-2 and V is TRBV5-1; the D gene is possibly TRBD2 (6 bases). Trimming took 4 bases from V and 4 from J, leaving 20 bases between them. The CDR3 loop spans 17 amino acids. Germline CDR1 and CDR2: SGHRS and YFSETQ. The CDR3 region has the DNA TGCGCCAGCAGCGCCCGTGCGGGGCCTCGGGGCACCGGGGAGCTGTTTTTT. Translating it yields CASSARAGPRGTGELFF.

A few counts support this clonotype. The chain couples TRBV24-1 to TRBJ1-5; 9 positions match TRBD1. Germline V lookup: CDR1 KGHDR, CDR2 SFDVKD. The CDR3 has 14 amino acids. V dropped 7 bases and J dropped 4; count of bases not matched to a gene: 4. CDR3 in amino acids: CATSRQGGNQPQHF. In nucleotides, the CDR3 is TGTGCCACCAGCCGACAGGGGGGTAATCAGCCCCAGCATTTT.